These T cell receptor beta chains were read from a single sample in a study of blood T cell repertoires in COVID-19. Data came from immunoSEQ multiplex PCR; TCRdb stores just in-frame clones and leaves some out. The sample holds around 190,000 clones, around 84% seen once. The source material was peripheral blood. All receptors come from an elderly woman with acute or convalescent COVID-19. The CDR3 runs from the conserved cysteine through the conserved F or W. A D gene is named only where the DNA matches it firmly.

CDR3: CASSQGLSPQPQHF; DNA: TGTGCCAGCTCGCAGGGGTTGTCTCCGCAGCCCCAGCATTTT; V: TRBV18; D: NA; J: TRBJ1-5
CDR3: CASSLSGIEETQYF; DNA: TGTGCCAGCAGCCTGAGCGGGATAGAAGAGACCCAGTACTTC; V: TRBV7-2; D: TRBD2; J: TRBJ2-5
CDR3: CASKMKAAPQPQHF; DNA: TGTGCCAGTAAGATGAAGGCGGCACCTCAGCCCCAGCATTTT; V: TRBV19; D: NA; J: TRBJ1-5
CDR3: CSVGGGEVRITEAFF; DNA: TGCAGCGTTGGTGGAGGAGAGGTACGGATCACTGAAGCTTTCTTT; V: TRBV29-1; D: NA; J: TRBJ1-1
CDR3: CASRPWGGSSYEQYF; DNA: TGTGCCAGCAGGCCATGGGGGGGGAGCTCCTACGAGCAGTACTTC; V: TRBV6-5; D: TRBD2; J: TRBJ2-7
CDR3: CASSQEAGEWETQYF; DNA: TGTGCCAGCAGCCAAGAAGCAGGGGAATGGGAGACCCAGTACTTC; V: TRBV3-1/TRBV3-2; D: NA; J: TRBJ2-5
CDR3: CAIGRTSGRNTGELFF; DNA: TGTGCCATCGGTCGGACTAGCGGGAGAAACACCGGGGAGCTGTTTTTT; V: TRBV10-3; D: TRBD2; J: TRBJ2-2
CDR3: CASSPGPEGGTEAFF; DNA: TGTGCCAGCTCACCCGGGCCGGAGGGCGGGACTGAAGCTTTCTTT; V: TRBV18; D: NA; J: TRBJ1-1
CDR3: CASSLLQANTEAFF; DNA: TGTGCCAGCAGCTTACTACAGGCGAACACTGAAGCTTTCTTT; V: TRBV5-5; D: NA; J: TRBJ1-1
CDR3: CASSLRGINTEAFF; DNA: TGTGCCAGCAGTTTGCGGGGGATTAACACTGAAGCTTTCTTT; V: TRBV27; D: NA; J: TRBJ1-1
CDR3: CASSVGGSGSGDTQYF; DNA: TGTGCCAGCAGCGTAGGAGGTAGCGGGAGTGGAGATACGCAGTATTTT; V: TRBV9; D: TRBD2; J: TRBJ2-3
CDR3: CASSRTSLLSYNEQFF; DNA: TGCGCCAGCAGCCGGACTTCCTTACTCTCCTACAATGAGCAGTTCTTC; V: TRBV5-1; D: NA; J: TRBJ2-1
CDR3: CASSGTVTSYEQYF; DNA: TGTGCCAGCAGCGGGACAGTGACCTCCTACGAGCAGTACTTC; V: TRBV7-9; D: TRBD1; J: TRBJ2-7
CDR3: CASSPPGDTEAFF; DNA: TGTGCCAGCAGCCCTCCGGGAGACACTGAAGCTTTCTTT; V: TRBV12-3/TRBV12-4; D: NA; J: TRBJ1-1
CDR3: CASSLPPGGGYGYTF; DNA: TGTGCCAGCAGCTTGCCCCCCGGGGGGGGCTATGGCTACACCTTC; V: TRBV5-4; D: NA; J: TRBJ1-2
CDR3: CASSQTGPPYNEQFF; DNA: TGTGCCAGCAGCCAAACAGGACCTCCCTACAATGAGCAGTTCTTC; V: TRBV7-3; D: NA; J: TRBJ2-1